These 30 T cell receptor beta chains were all obtained from the same sample, sequenced in a study of blood T cell repertoires in COVID-19. Here immunoSEQ multiplex PCR was the method, and the copy in TCRdb shows in-frame clones only, minus some. The table lists around 130,000 clones, approximately 78% of them singletons. Sample: peripheral blood. The receptors originated from a woman of 80 years or more with acute or convalescent COVID-19.

This clone has ten or more counts. The rearrangement links TRBV2 to TRBJ1-1; D perhaps matches TRBD1 (6 bases). CDR3 length: 15 amino acids. Germline-derived CDR1 and CDR2 are SNHLY and FYNNEI. V lost 6 bases to trimming and J lost 0 bases, with 14 bases between them. This CDR3 is CASRETGLLNTEAFF. The DNA of the CDR3 is TGTGCCAGCAGAGAGACAGGACTGTTGAACACTGAAGCTTTCTTT.

Here the CDR3 DNA reads TGTGCCAGCTCACCCGGGACGGGAGGCAGCTCCTACGAGCAGTACTTC. Residues: CASSPGTGGSSYEQYF. The V gene is TRBV18, the J gene TRBJ2-7, with 7 positions matching TRBD2. This CDR3 region has 16 residues. The V and J ends lost 3 bases and 0 bases, in that order; junction bases with no gene match: 8. Germline assignment: CDR1 KGHSH and CDR2 LQKENI.

The chain has TRBV27 and TRBJ2-7; D might be TRBD2 (5 bases). V was pared by 2 bases and J by 0 bases, with 8 bases between. This CDR3 comprises 14 residues. The germline CDR1 and CDR2 sequences are MNHEY and SMNVEV (reference sequence). The CDR3 DNA is TGTGCCAGCAGTTTAAACGGGGACTCCTACGAGCAGTACTTC. This gives the protein CASSLNGDSYEQYF.

The V gene is TRBV7-7, the J gene TRBJ2-2; D may be TRBD2 (5 bases). Germline CDR1 SSHAT, CDR2 FNYEAQ (reference sequence). Trimming left V 4 bases short and J 1 base short, with 10 bases between. The CDR3 has 15 amino acids. The CDR3 nucleotides read TGTGCCAGCAGCTCCGGACTGGGGAACACCGGGGAGCTGTTTTTT. Residues: CASSSGLGNTGELFF.

The gene calls are TRBV5-6 and TRBJ2-4; D is perhaps TRBD2 (7 bases). Germline V gene sequence: CDR1 SGHDT, CDR2 YYEEEE. The CDR3 is 14 amino acids. V was trimmed by 4 bases and J by 6 bases, leaving 14 bases between them. The CDR3 DNA sequence: TGTGCCAGCAGCGAGGGGGGGCCGGTAAACATTCAGTACTTC. As protein: CASSEGGPVNIQYF.

The V and J genes are TRBV5-1 and TRBJ2-3, with a weak D call TRBD2 (5 bases). Germline V gene sequence: CDR1 SGHRS, CDR2 YFSETQ. The CDR3 consists of 16 residues. Between the trimmed V and J ends, which lost 0 bases and 1 base, there was a span of 12 bases. CDR3 amino acids: CASSLASGMGTDTQYF. The CDR3 DNA is TGCGCCAGCAGCTTGGCCTCGGGAATGGGCACAGATACGCAGTATTTT.

The sample holds many counts of this clone. V gene TRBV6-5 combines with J gene TRBJ1-5; 9 nucleotides align to TRBD1. The CDR3 totals 14 residues. Losses at the gene ends were 5 bases for V and 4 bases for J; bases not matched to a gene: 3. Germline V gene sequence: CDR1 MNHEY, CDR2 SVGAGI. Here the CDR3 reads CASSTTGGNQPQHF. The CDR3 bases are TGTGCCAGCAGTACGACAGGGGGGAATCAGCCCCAGCATTTT.

The rearrangement uses TRBV11-2 and TRBJ1-2, with D perhaps matching TRBD1 (6 bases). V dropped 4 bases and J dropped 4 bases, with 16 bases sitting between them. Germline V lookup: CDR1 SGHAT, CDR2 FQNNGV. The CDR3 has 15 residues. The CDR3 DNA is TGTGCCAGCAGCTCAACCTCAGGGGTCGGCTATGGCTACACCTTC. Its protein product is CASSSTSGVGYGYTF.

The chain combines TRBV15 with TRBJ2-5, with D unclear. The CDR3 runs 12 residues. Germline lookup yields CDR1 LNHNV and CDR2 YYDKDF (reference sequence). The V gene lost 1 base and the J gene lost 4 bases, with 4 bases spanning the gap. This CDR3 is CATSRVAETQYF. The CDR3 nucleotides read TGTGCCACCAGCAGAGTAGCAGAGACCCAGTACTTC. Based on the CDR3 plus reference TRBV15 and TRBJ2-5, the full variable domain is DAMVIQNPRYQVTQFGKPVTLSCSQTLNHNVMYWYQQKSSQAPKLLFHYYDKDFNNEADTPDNFQSRRPNTSFCFLDIRSPGLGDTAMYLCATSRVAETQYFGPGTRLLVL.

This chain uses TRBV5-1 with TRBJ2-1; D gene unclear. Deletions cut 0 bases from V and 5 bases from J, with 15 bases between. Per germline, CDR1 SGHRS and CDR2 YFSETQ. CDR3 length equals 16 residues. CDR3: CASSLGRQRPDNEQFF. In nucleotides, the CDR3 is TGCGCCAGCAGCTTGGGCAGACAACGACCCGACAATGAGCAGTTCTTC.

The rearrangement links TRBV5-6 to TRBJ2-7, with 7 bases fitting TRBD1. The trim removed 7 bases at V and 4 bases at J, leaving 11 bases unmatched. The CDR3 contains 14 residues. Germline CDR1 is SGHDT and CDR2 is YYEEEE. The CDR3 sequence is CASARSRGRYEQYF. As DNA, the CDR3 is TGTGCCAGCGCGAGATCGAGGGGGCGGTACGAGCAGTACTTC.

V and J are TRBV4-1 and TRBJ2-2, with TRBD1 matching 11 bases. CDR1 is MGHRA, CDR2 YSYEKL, per germline. The V gene end was trimmed by 1 base and the J gene end by 7 bases; junction bases not matched to a gene: 5. The length of the CDR3 is 16 residues. The CDR3 here is CASSQVFGTGGGELFF. CDR3 coding DNA: TGCGCCAGCAGCCAAGTATTTGGGACAGGGGGCGGGGAGCTGTTTTTT.

This clone was seen a few times. Other DNA sequences in this sample translate to the same CDR3. The V call is TRBV3-1 (or the pseudogene TRBV3-2), the J call TRBJ1-6, with 11 positions matching TRBD1. The junction had 3 bases not matched to a gene; V was cut back by 1 base and J by 7 bases. Germline CDR1 reads LGHDT; CDR2 reads YNNKEL (reference sequence). This CDR3 region has 16 residues. Here the CDR3 reads CASSQVRDRGNSPLHF. CDR3 nucleotides: TGTGCCAGCAGCCAAGTCCGGGACAGGGGGAATTCACCCCTCCACTTT.

The V call is TRBV27, the J call TRBJ1-1; a possible D gene is TRBD1 (6 bases). The CDR3 is 15 residues long. Trimming took off 0 bases at V and 6 bases at J, with 14 bases between the two ends. Per germline, CDR1 MNHEY and CDR2 SMNVEV (reference sequence). CDR3 residues: CASSLSETGLSEAFF. The CDR3 nucleotides read TGTGCCAGCAGTTTATCGGAGACAGGTTTGTCTGAAGCTTTCTTT.

The V call is TRBV18, the J call TRBJ2-1; 10 bases agree with TRBD2. The germline CDR1 and CDR2 sequences are KGHSH and LQKENI. The J segment lost 9 bases and the V segment lost 1 base, leaving 18 bases of the junction unmatched. The CDR3 consists of 19 residues. This chain's CDR3 is CASSPLGLAGVGAVGEQFF. The CDR3 DNA sequence: TGTGCCAGCTCACCACTTGGTCTAGCGGGAGTCGGGGCCGTTGGTGAGCAGTTCTTC. Complete variable domain (other parts from reference TRBV18 and TRBJ2-1): NAGVMQNPRHLVRRRGQEARLRCSPMKGHSHVYWYRQLPEEGLKFMVYLQKENIIDESGMPKERFSAEFPKEGPSILRIQQVVRGDSAAYFCASSPLGLAGVGAVGEQFFGPGTRLTVL.

The chain carries TRBV5-1 and TRBJ2-1; D is perhaps TRBD2 (6 bases). The ends were cut back, 4 bases at V and 2 bases at J, with 19 bases in the middle. The CDR3 loop spans 17 amino acids. From germline, CDR1 is SGHRS and CDR2 YFSETQ. The CDR3 DNA sequence: TGCGCCAGCAGCCATGGCCTAGCGAACCCTGCCTACAATGAGCAGTTCTTC. It translates to CASSHGLANPAYNEQFF.

The rearrangement uses TRBV7-9 and TRBJ1-1; unclear D gene. V lost 3 bases and J 4 bases, leaving 15 bases between the germline ends. Looked up from germline, CDR1 is SEHNR and CDR2 is FQNEAQ (reference sequence). This CDR3 has 15 residues. CDR3 in amino acids: CASSFILGRGTEAFF. The CDR3 region has the DNA TGTGCCAGCAGCTTCATTCTCGGGAGAGGCACTGAAGCTTTCTTT.

This clone came up once. The chain joins TRBV24-1 to TRBJ2-1; 10 bases are a match to TRBD1. Germline V lookup: CDR1 KGHDR, CDR2 SFDVKD. The CDR3 loop spans 16 amino acids. V gave up 4 bases and J gave up 6 bases; unmatched junction bases: 8. The CDR3 nucleotides are TGTGCCACCAGTGACCCCGGACAGGGGGTCGGCAATGAGCAGTTCTTC. Residues: CATSDPGQGVGNEQFF.

This rearrangement joins TRBV19 to TRBJ2-2; D is uncertain. The CDR3 runs 13 residues. Germline V CDR1 and CDR2: LNHDA, SQIVND (reference sequence). Trimming left V 7 bases short and J 2 bases short, with 8 bases between. CDR3 sequence (DNA): TGTGCCAGTACAGTCCCTAACACCGGGGAGCTGTTTTTT. Amino acid sequence: CASTVPNTGELFF.

The chain uses TRBV21-1 and TRBJ1-5; the table's D call TRBD1 went unverified against the DNA. TRBV21-1 is an annotated pseudogene. The CDR3 is made up of 16 amino acids. The CDR3 DNA reads TGTGCCAGCAGCAAAGTAGGGGCTAGGAATAATCAGCCCCAGCATTTT. It is translated as CASSKVGARNNQPQHF.

The chain has TRBV10-1 and TRBJ2-5; D gene unclear. Trimming removed 2 bases from V and 0 bases from J, with 7 bases in between. The CDR3 is made up of 14 amino acids. In germline, CDR1 is WNHNN, CDR2 SYGVQD (reference sequence). CDR3 sequence (DNA): TGCGCCAGCAGTGAGATCGGGTACCAAGAGACCCAGTACTTC. Translating it yields CASSEIGYQETQYF.

The chain joins TRBV9 to TRBJ2-1, with D tentatively TRBD2 (6 bases). With 4 bases removed from V and 7 bases from J, the gap between germline ends came to 15 bases. The CDR3 sequence is 14 residues long. Germline V lookup: CDR1 SGDLS, CDR2 YYNGEE. CDR3 sequence: CASSSGTSGNEQFF. The CDR3 DNA reads TGTGCCAGCAGCTCCGGGACTTCCGGGAATGAGCAGTTCTTC.

The V gene is TRBV27, the J gene TRBJ2-2; 7 bases map to TRBD1. The CDR3 is made up of 17 amino acids. Looked up from germline, CDR1 is MNHEY and CDR2 is SMNVEV (reference sequence). The junction had 14 bases not matched to a gene; V was cut back by 4 bases and J by 6 bases. CDR3 sequence: CASSWVGTGAGAGELFF. The CDR3 DNA sequence: TGTGCCAGCAGTTGGGTGGGTACAGGGGCCGGTGCCGGGGAGCTGTTTTTT.

The rearrangement uses TRBV5-8 and TRBJ2-5, with 7 bases fitting TRBD2. J was trimmed by 0 bases and V by 0 bases; bases with no gene match: 2. Germline V lookup: CDR1 SGHTS, CDR2 YDEGEE. This CDR3 is 15 amino acids long. The CDR3 coding sequence is TGTGCCAGCAGCTTGGGGACTAGTTACCAAGAGACCCAGTACTTC. The encoded protein is CASSLGTSYQETQYF.

The chain has TRBV10-3 and TRBJ1-1; 9 bases match TRBD1. The junction had 6 bases not matched to a gene; V was cut back by 7 bases and J by 3 bases. Germline-derived CDR1 and CDR2 are ENHRY and SYGVKD. The CDR3 consists of 14 residues. CDR3 in amino acids: CAITNRGRDTEAFF. CDR3 DNA: TGTGCCATCACTAACAGGGGGCGGGACACTGAAGCTTTCTTT.

This clone was recorded once. J is TRBJ1-6 and V is TRBV27, with D possibly being TRBD1 (6 bases). With 0 bases removed from V and 16 bases from J, the gap between germline ends came to 22 bases. Germline CDR1 is MNHEY and CDR2 is SMNVEV (reference sequence). There are 16 residues in the CDR3. CDR3 amino acids: CASSLSWGTKFFWLHF. CDR3 DNA: TGTGCCAGCAGTTTATCCTGGGGGACAAAGTTCTTTTGGCTCCACTTT.

V and J are TRBV2 and TRBJ2-1; 10 nucleotides line up with TRBD2. This CDR3 is 15 amino acids long. Trimming took 6 bases from V and 4 from J; bases not matched to a gene: 6. The germline V gene has CDR1 SNHLY and CDR2 FYNNEI. Written as DNA, the CDR3 is TGTGCCAGCAGGGACCAGCGGGGGGGTTACAATGAGCAGTTCTTC. It codes for CASRDQRGGYNEQFF.

This clone occurred a few times. The chain links TRBV7-9 to TRBJ2-1, with a tentative D call TRBD2 (6 bases). The V end lost 8 bases, the J end lost 13 bases, and 12 bases lay between the germline ends. The CDR3 has 10 residues. Germline assignment: CDR1 SEHNR and CDR2 FQNEAQ (reference sequence). Written as DNA, the CDR3 is TGTGCCAGCGGACGGGACTCACAGTTCTTC. Translated, it gives CASGRDSQFF.

V and J are TRBV19 and TRBJ1-1; D not resolved. Trimming left V 0 bases short and J 4 bases short, with 6 bases between. The germline V gene has CDR1 LNHDA and CDR2 SQIVND (reference sequence). This CDR3 has 13 residues. The CDR3 nucleotides are TGTGCCAGTAGTATAGATCGTAGCACTGAAGCTTTCTTT. Its translation: CASSIDRSTEAFF.

V usage is TRBV18 and J usage is TRBJ1-5; a weak D match, TRBD1 (5 bases). Trimming removed 4 bases from V and 1 base from J, with 11 bases in between. CDR3 length: 15 residues. The V gene's germline CDR1 is KGHSH and CDR2 LQKENI. The DNA of the CDR3 is TGTGCCAGCTCACAGTCGGGGGGGAGCAATCAGCCCCAGCATTTT. Its protein product is CASSQSGGSNQPQHF.